This T cell receptor (beta chain) was identified in a study of blood T cell repertoires in COVID-19. Study information: Researchers got acute and convalescent COVID-19 samples from the United States, Italy and Spain.

This CDR3 is 15 amino acids long. Trimming removed 8 bases at V and 0 bases at J, with 14 bases between. The germline CDR1 and CDR2 sequences are LGHNT and FRNRAP. Profiling relied on immunoSEQ multiplex PCR, and the TCRdb table lists in-frame clones only, not all of them. This table holds about 150,000 clones, roughly 88% found once. Sequenced: peripheral blood. The rearrangement uses TRBV12-5 and TRBJ2-1, with TRBD1 as a possible D gene (5 bases). The sequence was obtained from a woman between 50 and 59 years old in a cohort sampled during active or convalescent COVID-19. In DNA form, the CDR3 reads TGTGCTAGTATAACAGGCAGCAGCTCCTACAATGAGCAGTTCTTC. The encoded protein is CASITGSSSYNEQFF.